Below are 25 T cell receptor beta chains sequenced from a single sample in a study of early T cells in non-severe SARS-CoV-2 infection. TCRdb processed the 5' RACE reads anew with MiXCR; each CDR3 protein has one entry. The sample consists of approximately 30,000 distinct CDR3 sequences, 5.5% to 8% of them appearing once. Material for sequencing was whole blood. The receptors here all came from an adult who was a healthcare worker with PCR-confirmed SARS-CoV-2 infection or an uninfected control (not recorded which).

This clonotype has more than one count but fewer than ten. J is TRBJ1-5 and V is TRBV6-5; D unresolved. The CDR3 covers 16 residues. The V gene lost 4 bases and the J gene lost 0 bases, with 13 bases spanning the gap. Germline CDR1 and CDR2: MNHEY and SVGAGI. The CDR3 nucleotides read TGTGCCAGCAGTTTAGGACCCGGGAATAGCAATCAGCCCCAGCATTTT. Protein product: CASSLGPGNSNQPQHF.

Many counts were recorded for this clonotype. The V and J genes are TRBV28 and TRBJ1-2; D ambiguous. With 4 bases removed from V and 6 bases from J, the gap between germline ends came to 18 bases. Germline V CDR1 and CDR2: MDHEN, SYDVKM. The CDR3 is made up of 15 amino acids. CDR3 protein: CASSSIPLSADGYTF. DNA of the CDR3: TGTGCCAGCAGTTCCATACCTCTCTCAGCGGATGGCTACACCTTC.

This clonotype showed up many times. This chain uses TRBV12-3 or TRBV12-4 with TRBJ1-5; 7 bases fit TRBD1. The CDR3 sequence is 13 residues long. The J segment lost 6 bases and the V segment lost 5 bases, leaving 4 bases of the junction unmatched. CDR3 protein: CASSRDSGQPQHF. For the CDR3, the DNA is TGTGCCAGCAGTCGGGACAGCGGTCAGCCCCAGCATTTT.

This clonotype was picked up many times. At one boundary the junction diverges from the germline segment, which might be a read error. The gene calls are TRBV5-4 and TRBJ1-2; possible D gene TRBD1, 5 bases. CDR1 and CDR2 from the germline V gene are SGHNT and YYREEE (reference sequence). This CDR3 is built from 15 residues. The CDR3 bases are TGTGTCAGCTCTACAGGTCAGCCGGGGAACTATGGCTACACCTTC. Its protein product is CVSSTGQPGNYGYTF.

The sample holds many counts of this clonotype. The CDR3 sequence: CASSYSGQGVVSSSPLHF. CDR3 in DNA: TGTGCCAGCAGTTACTCCGGACAGGGAGTAGTAAGCAGTTCACCCCTCCACTTT. This chain uses TRBV6-5 with TRBJ1-6; TRBD1 agrees at 8 bases. There are 18 residues in the CDR3. V dropped 0 bases and J dropped 9; count of bases not matched to a gene: 13. Germline V lookup: CDR1 MNHEY, CDR2 SVGAGI.

V and J are TRBV4-3 and TRBJ2-1, with a possible D match to TRBD1 (5 bases). The CDR3 has 14 amino acids. Deletions cut 3 bases from V and 5 bases from J, with 11 bases between. Germline V lookup: CDR1 LGHNA, CDR2 YSLEER. CDR3 in amino acids: CASSQAPQDNEQFF. In DNA form, the CDR3 reads TGCGCCAGCAGCCAGGCCCCACAGGACAATGAGCAGTTCTTC.

This clonotype is classed as medium-sized. This rearrangement joins TRBV12-3 or TRBV12-4 to TRBJ1-4, with 7 bases fitting TRBD1. The CDR3 is 15 residues long. Losses at the gene ends were 5 bases for V and 1 base for J; bases not matched to a gene: 4. This chain's CDR3 is CASSDREGTNEKLFF. The CDR3 DNA is TGTGCCAGCAGTGACAGGGAGGGAACTAATGAAAAACTGTTTTTT.

The chain employs TRBV5-1 and TRBJ2-5, with D maybe TRBD2 (6 bases). The CDR3 runs to 16 residues. Trimming cost V 3 bases and J 4 bases, with 19 bases left between them. CDR1 and CDR2 (germline): SGHRS, YFSETQ. DNA for the CDR3: TGCGCCAGCAGCTCCATGGGCGGGACCCAGACAGAGACCCAGTACTTC. Translating it yields CASSSMGGTQTETQYF. The full variable domain, its missing parts supplied by reference TRBV5-1 and TRBJ2-5, is KAGVTQTPRYLIKTRGQQVTLSCSPISGHRSVSWYQQTPGQGLQFLFEYFSETQRNKGNFPGRFSGRQFSNSRSEMNVSTLELGDSALYLCASSSMGGTQTETQYFGPGTRLLVL.

This clonotype was observed many times. The chain recombines TRBV6-2 or TRBV6-3 with TRBJ2-7; TRBD2 agrees at 12 bases. With V trimmed by 4 bases and J by 4 bases, 11 bases remained unmatched. The CDR3 has 17 residues. Germline V gene sequence: CDR1 MNHEY, CDR2 SVGEGT. CDR3 amino acids: CASSSTSGSSYGYEQYF. The CDR3 DNA follows: TGTGCCAGCAGTTCGACTAGCGGGAGTTCCTATGGGTACGAGCAGTACTTC.

At least ten counts were recorded for this clonotype. This chain uses TRBV25-1 with TRBJ2-2; D may be TRBD1 (5 bases). The germline gives CDR1 MGHDK, CDR2 SYGVNS. V was cut by 7 bases and J by 6 bases, with 9 bases left in between. The CDR3 has 12 amino acids. For the CDR3, the DNA is TGTGCCAGCAATAAAGGGGCCGGGGAGCTGTTTTTT. Translated, it gives CASNKGAGELFF.

This clonotype was seen at least ten times. The chain uses TRBV5-4 and TRBJ1-2, with D maybe TRBD1 (5 bases). V lost 1 base, J lost 5 bases, and 12 bases lay in between. CDR1 and CDR2 from the germline V gene are SGHNT and YYREEE (reference sequence). The CDR3 runs to 14 residues. The CDR3: CASSLQGEGYGYTF. As DNA, the CDR3 is TGTGCCAGCAGCTTGCAGGGCGAGGGATATGGCTACACCTTC.

This clonotype was seen repeatedly, ten times or more. Written as DNA, the CDR3 is TGCGCCAGCAGCTTGGCAGGGCGCGAGCAGTACTTC. This translates into CASSLAGREQYF. The chain joins TRBV5-1 to TRBJ2-7, with a tentative D call TRBD1 (5 bases). Trimming stripped 0 bases from V and 6 bases from J, with 7 bases between. The CDR3 sequence is 12 residues long. Germline V gene data show CDR1 as SGHRS and CDR2 as YFSETQ.

This clonotype appeared many times. This chain connects TRBV5-4 to TRBJ1-2, with 7 bases aligning to TRBD1. J gave up 5 bases and V 4 bases, and 2 bases lay outside the gene matches. This CDR3 is built from 12 residues. Looked up from germline, CDR1 is SGHNT and CDR2 is YYREEE (reference sequence). As DNA, the CDR3 is TGTGCCAGCAGCCAGACAGGGTATGGCTACACCTTC. The encoded protein is CASSQTGYGYTF.

This clonotype was observed at least ten times. One end of the junction is discordant with germline, which a read error may explain. The chain is built from TRBV27 and TRBJ2-1; TRBD2 agrees at 10 bases. This CDR3 has 16 residues. Germline values: CDR1 MNHEY, CDR2 SMNVEV (reference sequence). The DNA for the CDR3 is TGTGCCAGCAATTTAGCCGGGACTAGCGTCTACAATGAGCAGTTCTTC. Its translation: CASNLAGTSVYNEQFF.

In its sample, this clonotype is medium-sized. J is TRBJ2-1 and V is TRBV11-2; perhaps TRBD1 as D (5 bases). The CDR3 is made up of 15 amino acids. Germline values: CDR1 SGHAT, CDR2 FQNNGV. Trimming took off 5 bases at V and 2 bases at J, with 13 bases between the two ends. CDR3 in DNA: TGTGCCAGCAGCCCCGGACACTCTACCTACAATGAGCAGTTCTTC. Translating gives CASSPGHSTYNEQFF.

At least ten counts were recorded for this clonotype. The gene calls are TRBV3-1 and TRBJ2-1; 13 nucleotides align to TRBD2. Germline CDR1 reads LGHDT; CDR2 reads YNNKEL (reference sequence). The CDR3 has 16 residues. V gave up 5 bases and J gave up 7 bases; unmatched junction bases: 8. Here the CDR3 reads CASSSWTSGSRNEQFF. The DNA for the CDR3 is TGTGCCAGCAGCAGCTGGACTAGCGGGAGTAGGAATGAGCAGTTCTTC.

This clonotype was detected only a few times. The chain couples TRBV6-1 to TRBJ1-2; D is unclear. V dropped 6 bases and J dropped 1 base, with 9 bases sitting between them. The germline V gene encodes CDR1 MNHNS and CDR2 SASEGT. The CDR3 is 13 residues long. The CDR3 region is CASRETVNYGYTF. The CDR3 nucleotides are TGTGCCAGCAGGGAAACAGTTAACTATGGCTACACCTTC.

This clonotype was picked up many times. The chain combines TRBV10-3 with TRBJ2-1; D is undetermined. CDR3 length: 13 residues. Between the trimmed V and J ends, which lost 10 bases and 8 bases, there was a span of 18 bases. From germline, CDR1 is ENHRY and CDR2 SYGVKD. Here the CDR3 reads CATWSLGLDEQFF. The CDR3 DNA is TGTGCCACCTGGAGCCTGGGGTTAGATGAGCAGTTCTTC.

This clonotype was found a few times. This chain links TRBV6-2 or TRBV6-3 with TRBJ1-6; D remains unclear. V lost 6 bases, J lost 8 bases, and 20 bases lay in between. Germline values: CDR1 MNHEY, CDR2 SVGEGT. This CDR3 spans 16 amino acids. The CDR3 sequence: CASRLVPGQRDSPLHF. In nucleotides, the CDR3 is TGTGCCAGCAGACTCGTGCCCGGTCAGAGAGATTCACCCCTCCACTTT.

The CDR3 is CASSSRGLSSYEQYF. The DNA of the CDR3 is TGTGCCAGCAGCTCCAGGGGCCTAAGCTCCTACGAGCAGTACTTC. The chain has TRBV7-2 and TRBJ2-7; weak D call: TRBD1 (6 bases). The CDR3 spans 15 residues. The ends were cut back, 4 bases at V and 0 bases at J, with 13 bases in the middle. Germline V lookup: CDR1 SGHTA, CDR2 FQGNSA.

This clonotype was recorded many times. The V call is TRBV5-6, the J call TRBJ2-7, with TRBD1 matching 9 bases. The CDR3 is 15 amino acids. V trimming: 4 bases; J trimming: 4 bases; junction bases outside the gene matches: 9. Germline loops: CDR1 SGHDT, CDR2 YYEEEE. In DNA, the CDR3 is TGTGCCAGCAGCCCCGAAGCAGGGACAGGGTACGAGCAGTACTTC. This codes for CASSPEAGTGYEQYF.

This clonotype was recorded a few times. V gene TRBV19 combines with J gene TRBJ1-5; possible D gene TRBD1, 6 bases. Deletions cut 2 bases from V and 2 bases from J, with 13 bases between. The length of the CDR3 is 16 residues. Germline CDR1 is LNHDA and CDR2 is SQIVND (reference sequence). The CDR3 DNA reads as TGTGCCAGTAGTATATCGCAGGGGCATCGCAATCAGCCCCAGCATTTT. Translation gives CASSISQGHRNQPQHF.

This clonotype was counted many times. The chain is built from TRBV28 and TRBJ1-6; weak D call: TRBD1 (6 bases). This CDR3 has 14 residues. Germline V lookup: CDR1 MDHEN, CDR2 SYDVKM. V was cut by 4 bases and J by 10 bases, with 14 bases left in between. This chain's CDR3 is CASSSQGRGSPLHF. CDR3 sequence (DNA): TGTGCCAGCAGTTCACAGGGTAGGGGGTCACCCCTCCACTTT.

The gene calls are TRBV11-2 and TRBJ1-4, with 7 nucleotides matching TRBD1. V lost 1 base, J lost 4 bases, and 6 bases stayed unmatched. Germline lookup yields CDR1 SGHAT and CDR2 FQNNGV. This CDR3 has 16 residues. CDR3 bases: TGTGCCAGCAGCTTAGCCAGGGGGACTTATAATGAAAAACTGTTTTTT. Translation: CASSLARGTYNEKLFF.

The CDR3, as DNA: TGTGCCAGCAGTGAACTAGCGGGCACAGATACGCAGTATTTT. It yields the protein CASSELAGTDTQYF. V gene TRBV2 combines with J gene TRBJ2-3, with 7 bases aligning to TRBD2. Germline CDR1 and CDR2: SNHLY and FYNNEI. The CDR3 contains 14 residues. The V segment lost 2 bases and the J segment 1 base; nucleotides outside the gene matches: 0.